This TCR beta chain was sequenced for a study of Graves' ophthalmopathy and Graves' hyperthyroidism. A word on this clonotype: Its antigen is unknown.

It was on clinical symptoms, serum thyroxine, TRAb, thyroid ultrasound and orbital computed tomography that diagnosis relied. What supplied the PBMCs was 10 ml of fresh peripheral blood. Per germline, CDR1 SGHRS and CDR2 YFSETQ. The CDR3 has 11 residues. V lost 7 bases and J 8 bases, leaving 12 bases between the germline ends. TCR beta CDR3 amplification used RNA transcripts. HTBI-primed first-round RT-PCR preceded second-round multiplex PCR. TCRdb re-derived calls from the multiplex PCR reads in MiXCR, one entry per CDR3 protein. The data hold 300,000 to 500,000 distinct CDR3 sequences, with 15% observed a single time. Whole-study results and caveats: The blood repertoire also included most expanded thyroid clonotypes above 0.001 frequency.

This chain connects TRBV5-1 to TRBJ1-2; D unclear. This sequence originates from a woman younger than 30 with stable Graves' hyperthyroidism. The sequencing input was peripheral blood. CDR3 nucleotides: TGCGCCAGCGCCGGGATGGAAGGCTACACCTTC. This sequence encodes CASAGMEGYTF.